This TCR beta chain was identified in a study of Ad26.COV2.S vaccination and SARS-CoV-2 variants. Sample treatment: 19 received Ad26.COV2.S at low or high dose, single or two shots; roughly five received placebo; per-sample allocation not given. Sampling took place 63 days after the first vaccine or placebo injection. From germline, CDR1 is SGHAT and CDR2 FQNNGV. CDR3 length: 15 residues. J gave up 1 base and V 5 bases, and 4 bases lay outside the gene matches. Libraries were prepared by immunoSEQ multiplex PCR; TCRdb keeps only in-frame clonotypes and omits some of them. The sample shows 250,000 to 300,000 clones, about 90% of them seen only once.

The material sequenced was peripheral blood, taken in a trial of Ad26.COV2.S vaccine versus placebo. This sequence joins TRBV11-2 and TRBJ2-1; 8 nucleotides line up with TRBD2. This TCR derives from a person between 18 and 65 years old who received the Ad26.COV2.S COVID-19 vaccine or a placebo. In DNA, the CDR3 is TGTGCCAGCAGCCCGGGACTAGGTTCCTACAATGAGCAGTTCTTC. This gives the protein CASSPGLGSYNEQFF.